This T cell receptor beta chain originates from a study of breast tumors, draining lymph nodes, adjacent tissues (TCRdb year 2016). Turning to the overall study: The study compared TCR beta repertoires across tumor, adjacent nontumor tissue and axillary lymph nodes from breast cancer patients. The study aimed to assess the relationships and possible T-cell exchange between tumor, surrounding tissue and draining lymph node repertoires in human breast cancer.

This clonotype was picked up one time. The specificity of this receptor is unknown. Per-base qualities were not stored, and no clone one base away is much larger. One read gives only weak evidence. V loses 5 bases of germline sequence and J loses 7 bases, and the interval between the two ends is 9 bases. Based on the germline V gene (reference sequence), the CDR1 and CDR2 sequences are SSHAT and FNYEAQ. The CDR3 sequence holds 13 residues, the cysteine and phenylalanine included. Kept here is only the CDR3 DNA, which spans 39 bases and is read in frame from base 1. TCRdb records Illumina HiSeq 2000 as the sequencer. Multiplex PCR amplification was used to generate the TCR beta chain libraries. High-throughput sequencing was used to analyze the amplified TCR beta chain products. The public reads were reanalyzed by TCRdb: fastp trimming at Q25, MiXCR alignment, in-frame beta chains only. Entries are consolidated by CDR3 protein sequence, retaining the most common genes and DNA. This sample gives tens of thousands of distinct CDR3 sequences in total; approximately 53% of them show up just once. The ten largest clones capture 7.5% to 9% of the sample.

Study-wide findings and limitations: The data were judged consistent with most tumor T cells deriving from the lymph node and then expanding within tumor tissue. The conclusion that tumor T cells originate in lymph nodes was framed as consistent with a hypothesis rather than directly demonstrated. T-cell repertoire diversity in tumors was found to be lower than in lymph nodes but higher than in nontumor tissue, and preferential V and J gene usage was observed. The similarity between tumor and nontumor tissue repertoires was significantly greater in luminal-like breast cancer than in basal-like breast cancer.

This TCR came from a female donor with breast cancer. Some clones in this sample may be carry-over from other donors' samples. Sequencing was carried out using breast tumor tissue. The rearrangement combines TRBV7-7 with TRBJ1-6, with an unclear D gene assignment. The CDR3 region: CASSPSLNSPLHF. The nucleotide sequence reads TGTGCCAGCAGCCCCAGCTTGAATTCACCCCTCCACTTT.